The sequence of this T cell receptor (beta chain) was determined in a study of OX40 agonist ivuxolimab in advanced cancers. The overall study: Participants could have had prior anti-PD-1, anti-PD-L1 or anti-CTLA-4 therapy, and 40% had some. Study-wide results and caveats: More expanded clones were seen, on average, in CD8+ T cells than in CD4+.

Regarding this clone: Its antigen is currently unknown.

Profiled with immunoSEQ multiplex PCR; TCRdb holds only in-frame clones, not every one. The sample has 50,000 to 60,000 clones; over 80% are singletons. The sequences come from CD4+ or CD8+ T cells sorted from blood, collected in a trial of the OX40 agonist ivuxolimab. The receptor was derived from an adult with an advanced solid tumor such as melanoma, head and neck, liver or kidney cancer.

CDR3 in amino acids: CASSYRGTNEKLFF. In nucleotides, the CDR3 is TGTGCCAGCAGTTACAGGGGAACTAATGAAAAACTGTTTTTT. This chain connects TRBV6-5 to TRBJ1-4, with a weak D call TRBD1 (5 bases). CDR3 size: 14 residues. Germline CDR1 MNHEY, CDR2 SVGAGI. Trimming removed 2 bases at V and 1 base at J, with 5 bases between.